This T cell receptor (beta chain) was recorded in a study of beta chain features in type 1 diabetes. Study overall: Similarity in age, gender and cell yields was seen between patients and healthy donors. Cells sorted and examined across all samples totaled approximately 100,000,000. General study points: TCRB CDR3s from Type 1 diabetes patients were moderately but significantly shorter in all four CD4+ subsets.

Trimming shortened V by 6 bases and J by 2 bases, and 14 bases separated the two germline ends. The CDR3 is 14 residues long. Germline values: CDR1 MNHEY, CDR2 SVGAGI. Expressed TCRB transcripts were sequenced because the entire RNA isolate underwent reverse transcription. Using immunoSEQ multiplex PCR, the repertoire was profiled, and TCRdb retains in-frame clones only, with some absent. The table records around 600,000 clones, about an eighth of them present only once. Sorting of CD4+ naive, central memory, regulatory and stem cell-like memory cells was performed via CD45RO/CCR7/CD25/CD127/CD95/CD27. This clone was detected a few times. Its antigen is unknown.

The chain carries TRBV6-5 and TRBJ2-7; D call uncertain. This TCR derives from a man between 25 and 39 years old with type 1 diabetes. Sequenced sample: naive CD4+ T cells from blood. The CDR3: CASSLRTGPYEQYF. The CDR3 DNA reads as TGTGCCAGCAGCCTCCGGACGGGCCCCTACGAGCAGTACTTC.